This T cell receptor (beta chain) was retrieved from a study of CD8 T cells in ankylosing spondylitis. Notes on the study in general: Prior literature has documented some motif variants in synovial fluid and blood from reactive arthritis. It was reported that disease-linked clones were significantly enriched in matched ankylosing spondylitis synovial fluid. In peripheral blood, disease-linked CD8+ clones occurred at relatively low frequencies.

It was by quantitative 5'-RACE with molecular barcodes that TCR beta libraries were made. TCRdb redid the calling of the 5' RACE reads with MiXCR, one entry per CDR3 protein. Here the sample spans 200,000 to 300,000 distinct CDR3 sequences, about 10% being singletons. This clonotype was observed many times. Its antigen is unidentified. The germline gives CDR1 SGHDT, CDR2 YYEEEE. V lost 1 base to trimming and J lost 9 bases, with 14 bases between them. CDR3 length equals 14 residues. This chain joins TRBV5-6 and TRBJ2-1, with D perhaps TRBD1 or TRBD2 (6 bases each). The TCR sequence derives from a male donor with ankylosing spondylitis or in good health (not recorded which). The sample comprised blood, either unsorted or a sorted T cell fraction (not recorded which). DNA for the CDR3: TGTGCCAGCAGCTTGCGGGGGCCCATGGGTGAGCAGTTCTTC. Amino acid sequence: CASSLRGPMGEQFF.